A selection of T cell receptor beta chains follows, all from one sample in a study of radiation and T cells in renal cell carcinoma. The protocol was immunoSEQ multiplex PCR, while the TCRdb copy is restricted to in-frame clones and leaves out a portion. Found here are 80,000 or so clones, roughly nine tenths of them singletons; the top ten hold 5% to 7.5%. Material: blood, obtained from a patient whose treatment included radiotherapy and nephrectomy. The receptor set was obtained from a woman aged 70-85 years with renal cell carcinoma. The CDR3 runs from the conserved cysteine through the conserved F or W. Each record gives: clone size, D gene, V gene, J gene, CDR3 DNA, CDR3 protein. A D gene is named only where the DNA matches it firmly. Expanded clones are given a class, and other clones once, few, many or no size at all.

>-|TRBD2|TRBV7-2|TRBJ2-2
TGTGCCAGCAGCTTGGGACTAGCGGGGGGGCGAACGAGCACCGGGGAGCTGTTTTTT
CASSLGLAGGRTSTGELFF
>-|TRBD1|TRBV4-3|TRBJ1-1
TGCGCCAGCAGCACGGGACAGGGCTACACTGAAGCTTTCTTT
CASSTGQGYTEAFF
>-|TRBD1|TRBV5-1|TRBJ2-1
TGCGCCAGCAGCCCTGACAGGGTCTCCTACAATGAGCAGTTCTTC
CASSPDRVSYNEQFF
>-|TRBD1|TRBV11-3|TRBJ2-7
TGTGCCAGCAGCTTAGGGGGGACAGGGCAAAACGAGCAGTACTTC
CASSLGGTGQNEQYF
>once|-|TRBV13|TRBJ2-7
TGTGCCAGCAGCTTATTCTCGGACCCCAAACTCTACGAGCAGTACTTC
CASSLFSDPKLYEQYF
>-|-|TRBV9|TRBJ2-5
TGTGCCAGCAGCGTAGACTTCCTAATAGAGACCCAGTACTTC
CASSVDFLIETQYF
>-|-|TRBV9|TRBJ2-6
TGTGCCAGCAGCTCTGGGGCCAACGTCCTGACTTTC
CASSSGANVLTF
>-|-|TRBV21-1|TRBJ2-7
TGTGCCAGCAGCAAAGCCGGAGGTTACGAGCAGTACTTC
CASSKAGGYEQYF
>-|-|TRBV6-5|TRBJ1-5
TGTGCCAGCAGTTATGGTGGCAATCAGCCCCAGCATTTT
CASSYGGNQPQHF
>-|TRBD2|TRBV5-4|TRBJ2-3
TGTGCCAGCAGCCAGAGCGGGGGGCGGGGAGATACGCAGTATTTT
CASSQSGGRGDTQYF
>-|TRBD1|TRBV9|TRBJ1-3
TGTGCCAGCAGCTCCCGGGACAGGGGTCCTGGAAACACCATATATTTT
CASSSRDRGPGNTIYF
>-|-|TRBV14|TRBJ2-2
TGTGCCAGCAGCCGACTAACCAACACCGGGGAGCTGTTTTTT
CASSRLTNTGELFF
>-|-|TRBV7-3|TRBJ2-2
TGTGCCAGCAGCTTAACTACTCTCCCAAACACCGGGGAGCTGTTTTTT
CASSLTTLPNTGELFF